The clone carrying this T cell receptor (beta chain) was seen at least ten times. This sample was included in a study of shared clonotypes between healthy human individuals. Subsets obtained from CD4+ cells comprised CD45RA+ naive and CD45RA-negative memory cells. This CDR3 has 18 amino acids. Germline values: CDR1 SGHTA, CDR2 FQGTGA. The V gene end was trimmed by 0 bases and the J gene end by 3 bases; junction bases not matched to a gene: 10. Assay used: immunoSEQ multiplex PCR; TCRdb lists only in-frame clones, some missing. The data hold about 640,000 clones, with less than 80% observed a single time.

This receptor was identified in a woman aged 25 to 39 in good health. The gene calls are TRBV7-3 and TRBJ1-3, with TRBD1 matching over 8 bases. The sequencing input was memory CD4+ T cells sorted from blood. As for subset: CD45RA-negative fraction. The CDR3 DNA reads as TGTGCCAGCAGCTTAACACTTCCGGGACAGGAGGATGGAAACACCATATATTTT. It encodes CASSLTLPGQEDGNTIYF.